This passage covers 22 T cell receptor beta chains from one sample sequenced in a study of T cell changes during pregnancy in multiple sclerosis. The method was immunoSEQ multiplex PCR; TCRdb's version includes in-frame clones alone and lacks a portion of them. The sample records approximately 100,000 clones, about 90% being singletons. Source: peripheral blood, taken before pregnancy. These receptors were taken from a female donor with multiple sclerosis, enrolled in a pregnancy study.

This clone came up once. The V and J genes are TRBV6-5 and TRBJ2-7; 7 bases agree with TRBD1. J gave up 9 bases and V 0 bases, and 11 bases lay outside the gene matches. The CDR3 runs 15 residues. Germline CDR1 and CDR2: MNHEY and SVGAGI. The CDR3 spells CASSYSSGGEFRQYF. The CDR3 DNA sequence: TGTGCCAGCAGTTACTCCTCAGGGGGAGAATTTCGGCAGTACTTC.

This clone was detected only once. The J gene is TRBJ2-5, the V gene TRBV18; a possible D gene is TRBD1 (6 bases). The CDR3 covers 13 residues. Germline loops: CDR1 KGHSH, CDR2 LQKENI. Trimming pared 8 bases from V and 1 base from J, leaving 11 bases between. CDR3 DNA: TGTGCCAGCCGAGGGGGAATCCAAGAGACCCAGTACTTC. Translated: CASRGGIQETQYF.

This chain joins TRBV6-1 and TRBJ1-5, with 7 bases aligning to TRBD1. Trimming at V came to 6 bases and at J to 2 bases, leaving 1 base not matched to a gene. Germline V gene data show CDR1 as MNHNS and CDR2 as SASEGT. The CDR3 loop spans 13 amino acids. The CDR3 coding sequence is TGTGCCAGCAGCGACAGGGGCAATCAGCCCCAGCATTTT. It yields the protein CASSDRGNQPQHF.

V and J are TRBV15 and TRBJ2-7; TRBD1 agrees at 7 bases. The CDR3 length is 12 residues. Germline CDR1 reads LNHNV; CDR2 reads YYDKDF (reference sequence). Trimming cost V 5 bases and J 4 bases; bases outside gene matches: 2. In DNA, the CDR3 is TGTGCCACCAGCGAGGACAGGTACGAGCAGTACTTC. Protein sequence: CATSEDRYEQYF. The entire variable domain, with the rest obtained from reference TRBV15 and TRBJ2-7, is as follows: DAMVIQNPRYQVTQFGKPVTLSCSQTLNHNVMYWYQQKSSQAPKLLFHYYDKDFNNEADTPDNFQSRRPNTSFCFLDIRSPGLGDTAMYLCATSEDRYEQYFGPGTRLTVT.

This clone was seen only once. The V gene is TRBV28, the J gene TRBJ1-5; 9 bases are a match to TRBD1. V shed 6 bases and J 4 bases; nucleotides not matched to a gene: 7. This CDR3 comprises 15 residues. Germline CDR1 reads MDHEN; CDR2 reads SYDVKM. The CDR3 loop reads CASRLRDRENQPQHF. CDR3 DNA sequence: TGTGCCAGCAGGTTACGGGACAGGGAGAATCAGCCCCAGCATTTT.

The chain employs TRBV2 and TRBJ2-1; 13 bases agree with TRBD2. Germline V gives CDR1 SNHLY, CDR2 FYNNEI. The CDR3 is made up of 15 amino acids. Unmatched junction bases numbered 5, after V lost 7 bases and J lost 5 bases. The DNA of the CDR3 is TGTGCCAGCAAAACCGGACTAGCGGGAGACAATGAGCAGTTCTTC. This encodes CASKTGLAGDNEQFF.

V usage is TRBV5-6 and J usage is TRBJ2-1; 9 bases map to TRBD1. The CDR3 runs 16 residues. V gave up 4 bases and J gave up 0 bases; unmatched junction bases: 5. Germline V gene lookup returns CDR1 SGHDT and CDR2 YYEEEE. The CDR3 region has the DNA TGTGCCAGCAGCAGCGACAGGGGGAGCTCCTACAATGAGCAGTTCTTC. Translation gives CASSSDRGSSYNEQFF.

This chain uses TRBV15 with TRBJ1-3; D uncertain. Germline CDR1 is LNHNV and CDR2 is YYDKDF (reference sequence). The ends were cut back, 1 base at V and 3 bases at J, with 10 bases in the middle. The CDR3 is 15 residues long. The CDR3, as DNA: TGTGCCACCAGCAGAGGGTTGGGAGTTGGAAACACCATATATTTT. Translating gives CATSRGLGVGNTIYF.

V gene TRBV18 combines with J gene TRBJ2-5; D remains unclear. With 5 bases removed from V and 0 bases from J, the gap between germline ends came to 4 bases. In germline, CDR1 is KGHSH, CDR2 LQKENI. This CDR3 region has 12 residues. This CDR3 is CASSEYQETQYF. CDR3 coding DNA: TGTGCCAGCTCAGAGTACCAAGAGACCCAGTACTTC.

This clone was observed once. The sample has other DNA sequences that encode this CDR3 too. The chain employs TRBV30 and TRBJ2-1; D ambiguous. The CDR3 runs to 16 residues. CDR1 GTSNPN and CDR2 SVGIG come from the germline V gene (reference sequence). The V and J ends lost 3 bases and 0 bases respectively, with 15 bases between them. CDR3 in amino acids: CAWSPSRSSSYNEQFF. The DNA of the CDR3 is TGTGCCTGGAGCCCCTCAAGGAGTAGCTCCTACAATGAGCAGTTCTTC.

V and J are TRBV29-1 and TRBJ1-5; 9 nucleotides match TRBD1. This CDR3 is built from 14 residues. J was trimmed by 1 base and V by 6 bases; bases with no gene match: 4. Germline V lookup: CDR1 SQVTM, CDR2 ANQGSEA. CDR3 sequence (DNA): TGCAGCGTAGGAGGACAGGGGAGCAATCAGCCCCAGCATTTT. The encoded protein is CSVGGQGSNQPQHF.

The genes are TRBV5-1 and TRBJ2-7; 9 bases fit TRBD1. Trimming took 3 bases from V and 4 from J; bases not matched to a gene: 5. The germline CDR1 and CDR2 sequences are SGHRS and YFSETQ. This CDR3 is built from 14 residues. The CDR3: CASSSTGGQYEQYF. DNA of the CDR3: TGCGCCAGCAGCTCTACAGGGGGCCAGTACGAGCAGTACTTC. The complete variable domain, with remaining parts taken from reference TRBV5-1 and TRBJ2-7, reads KAGVTQTPRYLIKTRGQQVTLSCSPISGHRSVSWYQQTPGQGLQFLFEYFSETQRNKGNFPGRFSGRQFSNSRSEMNVSTLELGDSALYLCASSSTGGQYEQYFGPGTRLTVT.

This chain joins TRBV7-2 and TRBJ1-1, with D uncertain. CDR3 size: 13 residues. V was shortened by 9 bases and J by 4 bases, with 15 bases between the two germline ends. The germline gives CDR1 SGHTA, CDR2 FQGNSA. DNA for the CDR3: TGTGCCAGTCAACCAGGTGTGGTCACTGAAGCTTTCTTT. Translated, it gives CASQPGVVTEAFF.

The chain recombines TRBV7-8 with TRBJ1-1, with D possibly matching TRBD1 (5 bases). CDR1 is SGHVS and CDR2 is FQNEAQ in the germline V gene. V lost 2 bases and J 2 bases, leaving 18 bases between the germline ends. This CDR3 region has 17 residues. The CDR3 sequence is CASSLLSHRFINTEAFF. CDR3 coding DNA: TGTGCCAGCAGCTTACTTTCCCACAGGTTTATAAACACTGAAGCTTTCTTT. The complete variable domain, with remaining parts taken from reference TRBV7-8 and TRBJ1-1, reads GAGVSQSPRYKVAKRGQDVALRCDPISGHVSLFWYQQALGQGPEFLTYFQNEAQLDKSGLPSDRFFAERPEGSVSTLKIQRTQQEDSAVYLCASSLLSHRFINTEAFFGQGTRLTVV.

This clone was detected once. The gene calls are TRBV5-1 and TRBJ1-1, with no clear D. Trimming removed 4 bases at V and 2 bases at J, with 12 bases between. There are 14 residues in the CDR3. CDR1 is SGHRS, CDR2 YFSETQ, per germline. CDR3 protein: CASSVVSGNTEAFF. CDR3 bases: TGCGCCAGCAGCGTTGTCTCAGGAAACACTGAAGCTTTCTTT.

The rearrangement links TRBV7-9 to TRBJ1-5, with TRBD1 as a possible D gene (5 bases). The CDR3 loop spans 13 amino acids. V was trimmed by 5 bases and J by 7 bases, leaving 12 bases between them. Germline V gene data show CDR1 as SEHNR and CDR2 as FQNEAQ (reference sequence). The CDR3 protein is CASSAGLRQPQHF. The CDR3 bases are TGTGCCAGCAGCGCAGGGTTGAGGCAGCCCCAGCATTTT.

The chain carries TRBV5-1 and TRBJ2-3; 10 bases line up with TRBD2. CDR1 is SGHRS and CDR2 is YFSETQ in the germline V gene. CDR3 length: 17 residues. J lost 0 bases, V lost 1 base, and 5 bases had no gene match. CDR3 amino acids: CASSLMTSGYSTDTQYF. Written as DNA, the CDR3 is TGCGCCAGCAGCTTGATGACTAGCGGGTATAGCACAGATACGCAGTATTTT.

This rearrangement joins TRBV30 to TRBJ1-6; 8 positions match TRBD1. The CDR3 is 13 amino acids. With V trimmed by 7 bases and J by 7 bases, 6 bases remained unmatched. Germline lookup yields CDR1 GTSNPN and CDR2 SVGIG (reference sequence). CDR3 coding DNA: TGTGCCTCGGCCAGACAGGGGAATTCACCCCTCCACTTT. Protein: CASARQGNSPLHF.

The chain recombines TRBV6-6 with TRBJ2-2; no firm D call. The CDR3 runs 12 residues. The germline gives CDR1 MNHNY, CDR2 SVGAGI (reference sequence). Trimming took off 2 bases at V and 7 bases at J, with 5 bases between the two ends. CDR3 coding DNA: TGTGCCAGCAGTTACAGCGACGGGGAGCTGTTTTTT. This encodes CASSYSDGELFF.

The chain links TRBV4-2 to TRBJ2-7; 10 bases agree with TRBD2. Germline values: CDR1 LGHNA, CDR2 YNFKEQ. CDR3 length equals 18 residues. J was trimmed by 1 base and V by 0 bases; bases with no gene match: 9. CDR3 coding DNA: TGTGCCAGCAGCCAAGATGTAAAGCATAGCGGGAGGTCCTACGAGCAGTACTTC. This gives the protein CASSQDVKHSGRSYEQYF.

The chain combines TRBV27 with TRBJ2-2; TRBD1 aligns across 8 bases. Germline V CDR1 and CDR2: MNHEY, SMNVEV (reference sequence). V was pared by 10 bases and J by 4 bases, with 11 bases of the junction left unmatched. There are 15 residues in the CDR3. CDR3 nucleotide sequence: TGTGCCACCTTTTACGGACAGGGAAGCACCGGGGAGCTGTTTTTT. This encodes CATFYGQGSTGELFF.

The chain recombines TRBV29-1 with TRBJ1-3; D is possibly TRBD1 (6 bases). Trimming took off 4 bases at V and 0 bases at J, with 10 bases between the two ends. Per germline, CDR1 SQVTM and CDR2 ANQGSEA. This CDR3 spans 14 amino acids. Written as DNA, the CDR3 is TGCAGCGTTGTAAAGGACAGCTCTGGAAACACCATATATTTT. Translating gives CSVVKDSSGNTIYF. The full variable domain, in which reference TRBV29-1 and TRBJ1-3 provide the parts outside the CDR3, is SAVISQKPSRDICQRGTSLTIQCQVDSQVTMMFWYRQQPGQSLTLIATANQGSEATYESGFVIDKFPISRPNLTFSTLTVSNMSPEDSSIYLCSVVKDSSGNTIYFGEGSWLTVV.